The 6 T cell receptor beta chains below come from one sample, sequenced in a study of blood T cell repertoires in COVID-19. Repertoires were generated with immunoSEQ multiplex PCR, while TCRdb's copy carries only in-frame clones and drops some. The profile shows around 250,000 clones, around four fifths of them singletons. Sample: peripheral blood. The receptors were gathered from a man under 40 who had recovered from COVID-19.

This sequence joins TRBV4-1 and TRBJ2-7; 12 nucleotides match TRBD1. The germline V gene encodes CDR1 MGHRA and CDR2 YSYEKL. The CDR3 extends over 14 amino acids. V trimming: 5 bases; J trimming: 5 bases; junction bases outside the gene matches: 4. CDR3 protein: CASSSGTGGNEQYF. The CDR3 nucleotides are TGCGCCAGCAGCTCCGGGACAGGGGGCAACGAGCAGTACTTC.

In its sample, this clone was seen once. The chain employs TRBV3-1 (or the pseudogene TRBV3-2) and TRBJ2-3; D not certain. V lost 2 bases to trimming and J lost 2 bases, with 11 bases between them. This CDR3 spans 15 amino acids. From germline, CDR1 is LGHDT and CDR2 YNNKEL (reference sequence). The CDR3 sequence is CASSQNVAATDTQYF. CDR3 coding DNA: TGTGCCAGCAGCCAAAACGTAGCTGCCACAGATACGCAGTATTTT.

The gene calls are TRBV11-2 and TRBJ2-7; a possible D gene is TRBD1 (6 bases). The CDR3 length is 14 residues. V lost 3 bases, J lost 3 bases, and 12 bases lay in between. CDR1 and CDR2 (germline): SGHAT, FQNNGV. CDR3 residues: CASSLSGTSYEQYF. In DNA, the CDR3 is TGTGCCAGCAGCTTGTCAGGGACAAGCTACGAGCAGTACTTC.

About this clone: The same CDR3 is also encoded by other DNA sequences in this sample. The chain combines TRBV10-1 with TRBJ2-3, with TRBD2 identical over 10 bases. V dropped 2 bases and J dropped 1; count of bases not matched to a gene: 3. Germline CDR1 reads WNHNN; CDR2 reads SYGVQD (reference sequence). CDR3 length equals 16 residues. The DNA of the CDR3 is TGCGCCAGCAGTGAGAGTCTAGCGGGGGGCACAGATACGCAGTATTTT. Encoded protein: CASSESLAGGTDTQYF.

This CDR3 is CASSLGQYRANYGYTF. DNA for the CDR3: TGCGCCAGCAGCTTGGGACAGTATCGGGCTAACTATGGCTACACCTTC. This chain connects TRBV5-1 to TRBJ1-2; weak D call: TRBD1 (5 bases). The germline gives CDR1 SGHRS, CDR2 YFSETQ. This CDR3 is built from 16 residues. Deletions cut 0 bases from V and 0 bases from J, with 12 bases between.

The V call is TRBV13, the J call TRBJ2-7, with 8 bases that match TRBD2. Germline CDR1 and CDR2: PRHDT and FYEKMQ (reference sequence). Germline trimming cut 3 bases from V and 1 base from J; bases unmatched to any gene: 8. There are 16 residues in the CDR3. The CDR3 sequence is CASSLGSAGASYEQYF. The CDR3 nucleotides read TGTGCCAGCAGCTTGGGGTCAGCGGGGGCTTCCTACGAGCAGTACTTC.